Described below is a single TCR beta chain sequence and its context. The entry originates in a study of identical twins. The germline gives CDR1 SQVTM, CDR2 ANQGSEA. The CDR3 totals 12 residues. Deletions cut 1 base from V and 3 bases from J, with 6 bases between. TCRdb fed the 5' RACE reads into MiXCR, producing one record per CDR3 protein. The sample has under 350,000 distinct CDR3 sequences, roughly 9.8% seen once; the top ten hold roughly 6.8%. These data were also filed under a second study, of yellow fever vaccine responses in identical twins.

The rearrangement uses TRBV29-1 and TRBJ2-5; D is unresolved. Input material: CD8+ T cells sorted from blood. This TCR was sampled from a woman between 18 and 30 years old in good health. The CDR3 protein is CSVEGLEETQYF. The CDR3 bases are TGCAGCGTTGAAGGCCTGGAAGAGACCCAGTACTTC.